Listed below are T cell receptor beta chains from one sample, sequenced in a study of CD8 T cells in ankylosing spondylitis. MiXCR, run by TCRdb on the 5' RACE reads, gives a single entry per CDR3 protein. The top ten hold approximately 18% of the sample, which has under 950,000 distinct CDR3 sequences, under 20% seen once. Sequences were obtained from blood, either unsorted or a sorted T cell fraction (not recorded which). The receptors originated from a male donor with ankylosing spondylitis. CDR3s include the opening cysteine and the closing phenylalanine or tryptophan. D genes are given only for firm matches. The listing skips clone size in some rows; elsewhere it reads once, few, many or a size class.

.	TRBV24-1	TRBJ2-1	.	CATSDPRGYEQFF	TGTGCCACCAGTGACCCCAGGGGCTATGAGCAGTTCTTC
.	TRBV29-1	TRBJ2-7	.	CSVTGTQRSYEQYF	TGCAGCGTTACCGGGACCCAGAGATCCTACGAGCAGTACTTC
.	TRBV5-1	TRBJ2-4	few	CASSLEAENIQYF	TGCGCCAGCAGCTTGGAAGCAGAAAACATTCAGTACTTC
.	TRBV2	TRBJ1-1	.	CATPAPGAEAFF	TGTGCCACCCCGGCGCCCGGGGCTGAAGCTTTCTTT
.	TRBV29-1	TRBJ1-2	.	CSVEGRGSGGYTF	TGCAGCGTTGAAGGCCGGGGGTCGGGTGGCTACACCTTC
.	TRBV12-3/TRBV12-4	TRBJ1-1	few	CASSLALTVFTEAFF	TGTGCCAGCAGTTTAGCGCTGACGGTTTTTACTGAAGCTTTCTTT
.	TRBV15	TRBJ1-4	.	CATSREGGNEKLFF	TGTGCCACCAGCAGAGAGGGAGGGAATGAAAAACTGTTTTTT
.	TRBV12-5	TRBJ1-1	.	CASGLPQGRNTEAFF	TGTGCTAGTGGTTTGCCACAGGGACGGAACACTGAAGCTTTCTTT
.	TRBV6-1	TRBJ1-4	few	CASNRGTVNEKLFF	TGTGCCAGCAATAGAGGGACGGTCAATGAAAAACTGTTTTTT
TRBD2	TRBV20-1	TRBJ2-5	.	CSATKGLVVGETQYF	TGCAGTGCAACCAAGGGACTAGTGGTTGGAGAGACCCAGTACTTC
.	TRBV18	TRBJ2-1	.	CASSDIGLYNEQFF	TGTGCCAGCTCAGACATAGGCCTGTATAATGAGCAGTTCTTC
.	TRBV2	TRBJ1-4	few	CASSGIRGGNEKLFF	TGTGCCAGCAGTGGAATCAGAGGGGGAAATGAAAAACTGTTTTTT
TRBD1	TRBV7-9	TRBJ2-1	few	CASSLGAQGAVWNEQFF	TGTGCCAGCAGCTTAGGGGCACAGGGGGCGGTGTGGAATGAGCAGTTCTTC
.	TRBV4-1	TRBJ1-1	few	CASSQQQSSRVNTEAFF	TGCGCCAGCAGCCAACAGCAATCCTCCAGGGTTAACACTGAAGCTTTCTTT
.	TRBV19	TRBJ2-1	.	CASSLEYSYNEQFF	TGTGCCAGTAGTTTGGAGTACTCCTACAATGAGCAGTTCTTC
TRBD2	TRBV5-6	TRBJ2-1	.	CASSRSAGLYNEQFF	TGTGCCAGCAGCCGATCAGCGGGACTTTACAATGAGCAGTTCTTC
TRBD1	TRBV19	TRBJ1-5	.	CASSTKTGSNQPQHF	TGTGCCAGTAGTACTAAGACAGGGAGCAATCAGCCCCAGCATTTT
.	TRBV5-1	TRBJ2-1	few	CASSPQLAETYNEQFF	TGCGCCAGCAGCCCACAACTAGCCGAAACCTACAATGAGCAGTTCTTC
TRBD2	TRBV20-1	TRBJ2-5	.	CSARDRLAGGRAETQYF	TGCAGTGCTAGAGATCGACTAGCGGGAGGCCGGGCGGAGACCCAGTACTTC
TRBD2	TRBV7-9	TRBJ2-1	few	CASSGLAEEQFF	TGTGCCAGCAGCGGACTAGCGGAAGAGCAGTTCTTC
TRBD1	TRBV10-3	TRBJ1-2	few	CAIREDRDSYGYTF	TGTGCCATCAGGGAGGACAGGGACAGCTATGGCTACACCTTC
.	TRBV20-1	TRBJ2-7	few	CSAKPAAYEQYF	TGCAGTGCTAAACCGGCGGCCTACGAGCAGTACTTC
.	TRBV15	TRBJ1-2	.	CATSRDPPGRAYGYTF	TGTGCCACCAGCAGAGATCCCCCGGGTAGGGCCTATGGCTACACCTTC
TRBD2	TRBV12-3/TRBV12-4	TRBJ2-1	.	CASSLFAGGLFHNEQFF	TGTGCCAGCAGTTTATTCGCGGGGGGACTGTTCCACAATGAGCAGTTCTTC
TRBD2	TRBV27	TRBJ2-7	few	CASRIAGAYEQYF	TGTGCCAGCAGAATAGCGGGAGCCTACGAGCAGTACTTC
.	TRBV12-3/TRBV12-4	TRBJ2-5	.	CASSQLSSETQYF	TGTGCCAGCAGCCAGCTATCGTCGGAGACCCAGTACTTC
.	TRBV6-2/TRBV6-3	TRBJ2-5	.	CASSSTSSSTGGETQYF	TGTGCCAGCAGTTCGACTAGCTCATCTACAGGGGGAGAGACCCAGTACTTC
.	TRBV20-1	TRBJ1-5	.	CSVPQRIPNQPQHF	TGCAGTGTCCCACAGCGGATCCCTAATCAGCCCCAGCATTTT
TRBD2	TRBV4-3	TRBJ2-2	.	CASSSSRTSGTNTGELFF	TGCGCCAGCAGCTCCAGCAGGACTAGCGGAACGAACACCGGGGAGCTGTTTTTT
.	TRBV7-2	TRBJ2-7	.	CASSPDPLATYEQYF	TGTGCCAGCAGCCCCGATCCCCTGGCTACCTACGAGCAGTACTTC
.	TRBV5-8	TRBJ2-1	few	CASSLWPPGDEQFF	TGTGCCAGCAGCTTGTGGCCCCCGGGGGATGAGCAGTTCTTC
.	TRBV28	TRBJ2-1	few	CASRRSSNQFF	TGTGCCAGCAGGCGGTCGTCGAATCAGTTCTTC
TRBD2	TRBV20-1	TRBJ2-1	.	CSASSTSHYNEQFF	TGCAGTGCTAGTTCGACTAGCCATTACAATGAGCAGTTCTTC
.	TRBV12-3/TRBV12-4	TRBJ1-2	few	CASSFEESYTF	TGTGCCAGCAGTTTTGAAGAGAGCTACACCTTC
.	TRBV19	TRBJ2-1	.	CASSALADNEQFF	TGTGCCAGTAGTGCACTAGCAGACAATGAGCAGTTCTTC
.	TRBV18	TRBJ1-1	many	CASSPTGVTEAFF	TGTGCCAGCTCACCCACTGGCGTTACTGAAGCTTTCTTT
TRBD2	TRBV10-3	TRBJ2-1	.	CAISGLASGGLSYNEQFF	TGTGCCATCTCGGGGTTGGCTAGCGGGGGTTTATCCTACAATGAGCAGTTCTTC
.	TRBV28	TRBJ1-5	few	CASSEDQPQHF	TGTGCCAGCAGTGAAGATCAGCCCCAGCATTTT
.	TRBV5-1	TRBJ1-1	many	CASSFSAGTEAFF	TGCGCCAGCAGCTTCAGCGCCGGCACTGAAGCTTTCTTT
TRBD1	TRBV20-1	TRBJ1-5	few	CSARPGTGGQPQHF	TGCAGTGCTAGGCCCGGGACAGGGGGTCAGCCCCAGCATTTT
TRBD2	TRBV7-3	TRBJ2-3	.	CASSPASGGPTDTQYF	TGTGCCAGCAGCCCCGCTAGCGGGGGACCCACAGATACGCAGTATTTT
.	TRBV20-1	TRBJ1-1	few	CSARWGVRTEAFF	TGCAGTGCTAGGTGGGGGGTTCGAACTGAAGCTTTCTTT
TRBD2	TRBV20-1	TRBJ2-2	few	CSARETASGSVGELFF	TGCAGTGCTAGGGAAACCGCTAGCGGGAGTGTCGGGGAGCTGTTTTTT
.	TRBV5-1	TRBJ2-1	few	CASSSGQWGGLGQFF	TGCGCCAGCAGCTCGGGACAGTGGGGAGGCCTTGGGCAGTTCTTC
TRBD1	TRBV7-9	TRBJ2-7	.	CASSLSQTGVGEQYF	TGTGCCAGCAGCTTATCCCAGACAGGGGTCGGTGAGCAGTACTTC
.	TRBV5-1	TRBJ2-1	few	CASSLVGLAGGEQFF	TGCGCCAGCAGCTTGGTAGGGCTAGCAGGTGGTGAGCAGTTCTTC
TRBD2	TRBV5-6	TRBJ2-3	.	CASSLRPSGSRDTQYF	TGTGCCAGCAGCTTGCGGCCTAGCGGGAGTAGAGATACGCAGTATTTT
TRBD1	TRBV27	TRBJ2-7	few	CASSTRDSAYEQYF	TGTGCCAGCAGTACCCGGGACAGCGCATACGAGCAGTACTTC
.	TRBV29-1	TRBJ2-7	few	CSVEFGTRREQYF	TGCAGCGTTGAATTCGGGACGAGGCGCGAGCAGTACTTC
.	TRBV29-1	TRBJ2-7	.	CSAYQGEQYF	TGCAGCGCCTATCAGGGCGAGCAGTACTTC
.	TRBV20-1	TRBJ2-3	few	CSAPGPGGTDTQYF	TGCAGTGCTCCAGGGCCAGGGGGCACAGATACGCAGTATTTT
.	TRBV29-1	TRBJ2-2	few	CSVVGGRGLFF	TGCAGCGTTGTTGGGGGCAGGGGGCTGTTTTTT
TRBD1	TRBV5-4	TRBJ1-1	many	CASSSQGAGTEAFF	TGTGCCAGCAGCTCCCAGGGGGCGGGCACTGAAGCTTTCTTT
TRBD1	TRBV20-1	TRBJ2-5	few	CSARKQGAGETQYF	TGCAGTGCTAGGAAACAGGGGGCGGGGGAGACCCAGTACTTC